The source of this T cell receptor (beta chain) is a study of long-term antiretroviral therapy in people with HIV. At the level of the study: Some samples came about a decade before the 2015 immediate-ART recommendation, and these were the earliest.

Running of the v3.0 immunoSEQ assay took place at survey level. The repertoire was sequenced with immunoSEQ multiplex PCR; TCRdb's copy has only in-frame clones and lacks some. The top ten hold around 4% of the sample, which has fewer than 25,000 clones, around four fifths seen once. Whole-study findings and limits: Dominant in the repertoire at all time points were clones expanded before ART.

Germline loops: CDR1 SNHLY, CDR2 FYNNEI. V dropped 1 base and J dropped 6 bases, with 10 bases sitting between them. The CDR3 loop spans 14 amino acids. As to this clone: Its matching antigen is unknown.

The rearrangement joins TRBV2 to TRBJ2-1; D assignment may be TRBD1 or TRBD2 (6 bases each). The specimen comprised unsorted PBMCs, sampled 5.9 years after starting antiretroviral therapy. This TCR was recovered from a man younger than 45 with HIV. CDR3 protein: CASSEGGAINEQFF. In DNA form, the CDR3 reads TGTGCCAGCAGTGAAGGGGGGGCCATCAATGAGCAGTTCTTC.